The 12 T cell receptor beta chains reported below all come from one sample, sequenced in a study of blood T cell repertoires in COVID-19. TCRdb's table, derived via immunoSEQ multiplex PCR, lists solely in-frame clones and lacks some. The sample carries about 74,000 clones, approximately 85% recorded once. The sample was peripheral blood. These receptors all stem from a man aged 50 to 60 with acute or convalescent COVID-19.

The rearrangement uses TRBV28 and TRBJ1-2, with D tentatively TRBD1 (5 bases). The germline V gene encodes CDR1 MDHEN and CDR2 SYDVKM. The CDR3 is 14 residues long. Trimming removed 11 bases from V and 2 bases from J, with 18 bases in between. The CDR3 bases are TGTGCCGGGAAGCGTGCGGGGGGGAACTATGGCTACACCTTC. This sequence encodes CAGKRAGGNYGYTF.

This chain joins TRBV10-2 and TRBJ1-2; TRBD1 matches at 11 bases. CDR1 is WSHSY, CDR2 SAAADI, per germline. The V segment lost 8 bases and the J segment 7 bases; nucleotides outside the gene matches: 6. There are 13 residues in the CDR3. The CDR3 DNA follows: TGCGCCAGCCGGGGACAGGGGGTCGGTGGCTACACCTTC. This encodes CASRGQGVGGYTF.

The rearrangement links TRBV10-3 to TRBJ1-5; TRBD1 might be the D (6 bases). This CDR3 is 16 amino acids long. Trimming removed 0 bases from V and 5 bases from J, with 14 bases in between. Germline V lookup: CDR1 ENHRY, CDR2 SYGVKD. CDR3 region: CAISESRGQGYQPQHF. The CDR3 DNA follows: TGTGCCATCAGTGAGTCCAGGGGTCAAGGGTATCAGCCCCAGCATTTT.

V is TRBV21-1 and J is TRBJ2-1; the listed D gene, TRBD2, was not tested against the DNA. TRBV21-1 is a pseudogene. The CDR3 totals 15 residues. CDR3 amino acids: CASSKSGSSYNEQFF. The CDR3 DNA is TGTGCCAGCAGCAAAAGCGGGAGCTCCTACAATGAGCAGTTCTTC.

The chain is built from TRBV6-1 and TRBJ2-7; 8 bases align to TRBD1. Germline-derived CDR1 and CDR2 are MNHNS and SASEGT. This CDR3 comprises 16 residues. J lost 3 bases, V lost 3 bases, and 10 bases had no gene match. The CDR3 DNA sequence: TGTGCCAGCAGTGATGATAGGGACAGGAGCTTCTACGAGCAGTACGTC. Its protein is CASSDDRDRSFYEQYV.

The genes are TRBV5-1 and TRBJ2-7; 8 bases are a match to TRBD1. The V gene's germline CDR1 is SGHRS and CDR2 YFSETQ. Trimming at V came to 1 base and at J to 7 bases, leaving 10 bases not matched to a gene. This CDR3 region has 15 residues. Written as DNA, the CDR3 is TGCGCCAGCAGCTTGATCCCCCAGGGGGCTGAAGAGCAGTACTTC. Translation gives CASSLIPQGAEEQYF.

This clone was observed a single time. This chain uses TRBV14 with TRBJ1-1, with D possibly matching TRBD1 (6 bases). Germline values: CDR1 SGHDN, CDR2 FVKESK. The CDR3 is 13 residues long. Trimming stripped 4 bases from V and 3 bases from J, with 9 bases between. CDR3 loop: CASSRQVYTEAFF. DNA for the CDR3: TGTGCCAGCAGCCGACAGGTGTACACTGAAGCTTTCTTT.

The CDR3 DNA sequence: TGTGCCACCAGTCCCGGGACAGGGCACACCGGGGAGCTGTTTTTT. Protein sequence: CATSPGTGHTGELFF. This chain uses TRBV24-1 with TRBJ2-2; TRBD1 matches 9 bases. V dropped 6 bases and J dropped 3; count of bases not matched to a gene: 4. The CDR3 length is 15 residues. Germline V gene lookup returns CDR1 KGHDR and CDR2 SFDVKD.

This chain joins TRBV10-3 and TRBJ1-2; no definite D call. The germline V gene has CDR1 ENHRY and CDR2 SYGVKD. V lost 3 bases and J 0 bases, leaving 2 bases between the germline ends. The CDR3 length is 12 residues. The CDR3 here is CAISDTNYGYTF. The CDR3 DNA sequence: TGTGCCATCAGTGATACTAACTATGGCTACACCTTC.

The chain recombines TRBV5-1 with TRBJ1-6, with TRBD1 matching 8 bases. There are 15 residues in the CDR3. Germline V gene lookup returns CDR1 SGHRS and CDR2 YFSETQ. The V segment lost 5 bases and the J segment 9 bases; nucleotides outside the gene matches: 10. The CDR3 sequence: CASRRAQGAFSPLHF. CDR3 coding DNA: TGCGCCAGCAGACGGGCCCAGGGGGCGTTTTCACCCCTCCACTTT. Based on the CDR3 plus reference TRBV5-1 and TRBJ1-6, the full variable domain is KAGVTQTPRYLIKTRGQQVTLSCSPISGHRSVSWYQQTPGQGLQFLFEYFSETQRNKGNFPGRFSGRQFSNSRSEMNVSTLELGDSALYLCASRRAQGAFSPLHFGNGTRLTVT.

This chain joins TRBV24-1 and TRBJ2-7; D may be TRBD1 (5 bases). V was shortened by 3 bases and J by 2 bases, with 10 bases between the two germline ends. This CDR3 comprises 14 residues. Germline values: CDR1 KGHDR, CDR2 SFDVKD. The CDR3 protein is CATSDTDSPYEQYF. CDR3 DNA sequence: TGTGCCACCAGTGATACTGACAGCCCCTACGAGCAGTACTTC.

The chain has TRBV9 and TRBJ2-5; 9 nucleotides match TRBD2. This CDR3 contains 16 residues. Germline V gives CDR1 SGDLS, CDR2 YYNGEE. V shed 0 bases, J shed 5 bases, and the junction held 8 bases outside the gene matches. The CDR3 sequence: CASSVDGSGGIETQYF. The CDR3 DNA reads as TGTGCCAGCAGCGTAGATGGTAGCGGGGGTATCGAGACCCAGTACTTC.